What follows are 30 T cell receptor beta chains derived from one specimen sequenced in a study of blood T cell repertoires in COVID-19. Data came from immunoSEQ multiplex PCR; TCRdb stores just in-frame clones and leaves some out. The table includes 15,000 to 20,000 clones, approximately 88% detected once. What was sequenced was peripheral blood. Receptor source: a human donor in a cohort sampled during active COVID-19.

The CDR3 DNA is TGTGCCAGCAGCCGTGGTCGGGGGACTAGCACAGATACGCAGTATTTT. It is translated as CASSRGRGTSTDTQYF. J is TRBJ2-3 and V is TRBV11-3; tentative D call: TRBD2 (6 bases). The V gene's germline CDR1 is SGHNT and CDR2 YENEEA. Trimming took 5 bases from V and 0 from J, leaving 15 bases between them. This CDR3 comprises 16 residues. The full variable domain, its missing parts supplied by reference TRBV11-3 and TRBJ2-3, is EAGVVQSPRYKIIEKKQPVAFWCNPISGHNTLYWYLQNLGQGPELLIRYENEEAVDDSQLPKDRFSAERLKGVDSTLKIQPAELGDSAVYLCASSRGRGTSTDTQYFGPGTRLTVL.

The V gene is TRBV4-2, the J gene TRBJ1-2; D gene unclear. The CDR3 runs to 14 residues. Germline assignment: CDR1 LGHNA and CDR2 YNFKEQ. V was trimmed by 0 bases and J by 7 bases, leaving 12 bases between them. CDR3 region: CASSQDGEFGGYTF. In DNA, the CDR3 is TGTGCCAGCAGCCAAGATGGTGAGTTTGGTGGCTACACCTTC.

The V gene is TRBV19, the J gene TRBJ1-2, with D unclear. Trimming removed 1 base at V and 11 bases at J, with 20 bases between. Looked up from germline, CDR1 is LNHDA and CDR2 is SQIVND (reference sequence). There are 15 residues in the CDR3. Here the CDR3 DNA reads TGTGCCAGTAGTATAGGGTCCCCCTACCCTGCCCGGTACACCTTC. Protein sequence: CASSIGSPYPARYTF.

CDR3 sequence reads: CASSLSLARAGELFF. The CDR3 region has the DNA TGTGCCAGCAGTTTGAGTCTAGCTCGGGCCGGGGAGCTGTTTTTT. The chain employs TRBV27 and TRBJ2-2; D possibly corresponds to TRBD2 (5 bases). Deletions cut 3 bases from V and 6 bases from J, with 14 bases between. The CDR3 loop spans 15 amino acids. Germline CDR1 and CDR2: MNHEY and SMNVEV (reference sequence).

The chain combines TRBV5-6 with TRBJ1-6; weak D call: TRBD1 (6 bases). V lost 4 bases and J lost 7, with 18 bases in between. CDR3 size: 16 residues. Germline CDR1 and CDR2: SGHDT and YYEEEE. The CDR3 DNA reads as TGTGCCAGCAGCCGGACAGAAACCCGGATGAATTCACCCCTCCACTTT. Translation: CASSRTETRMNSPLHF. Combining the CDR3 with reference TRBV5-6 and TRBJ1-6 gives the whole variable domain DAGVTQSPTHLIKTRGQQVTLRCSPKSGHDTVSWYQQALGQGPQFIFQYYEEEERQRGNFPDRFSGHQFPNYSSELNVNALLLGDSALYLCASSRTETRMNSPLHFGNGTRLTVT.

CDR3 sequence reads: CASSGLAGVSTDTQYF. CDR3 DNA: TGTGCCAGTAGTGGTCTAGCGGGGGTGTCCACAGATACGCAGTATTTT. The J gene is TRBJ2-3, the V gene TRBV19; 10 bases are a match to TRBD2. The germline V gene has CDR1 LNHDA and CDR2 SQIVND (reference sequence). Trimming took 5 bases from V and 2 from J; bases not matched to a gene: 7. This CDR3 has 16 residues.

The V and J genes are TRBV9 and TRBJ1-4; a possible D gene is TRBD1 (5 bases). The CDR3 runs 15 residues. V lost 0 bases, J lost 7 bases, and 13 bases lay in between. CDR1 is SGDLS, CDR2 YYNGEE, per germline. CDR3 coding DNA: TGTGCCAGCAGCGTAGCTGGGGGGAGGGGTGAAAAACTGTTTTTT. Residues: CASSVAGGRGEKLFF.

In nucleotides, the CDR3 is TGTGCCACTTCTCGGGGGACTGAAGCTTTCTTT. Amino acids: CATSRGTEAFF. The chain recombines TRBV19 with TRBJ1-1; tentatively, D is TRBD1 (5 bases). The CDR3 consists of 11 residues. CDR1 is LNHDA, CDR2 SQIVND, per germline (reference sequence). Trimming cost V 10 bases and J 5 bases, with 11 bases left between them.

The V call is TRBV28, the J call TRBJ1-2, with D possibly being TRBD1 (5 bases). The CDR3 totals 15 residues. V lost 2 bases to trimming and J lost 4 bases, with 14 bases between them. In germline, CDR1 is MDHEN, CDR2 SYDVKM. The CDR3 DNA reads TGTGCCAGCAGTTTACCCCAGGGCTATTCCTATGGCTACACCTTC. Translating it yields CASSLPQGYSYGYTF.

This clone was picked up a small number of times. The chain combines TRBV2 with TRBJ2-7, with no clear D. Trimming removed 6 bases from V and 0 bases from J, with 12 bases in between. Germline V gene data show CDR1 as SNHLY and CDR2 as FYNNEI. The CDR3 is 14 residues long. DNA for the CDR3: TGTGCCAGCAGCGCCAACATCTTCTCCTACGAGCAGTACTTC. This translates into CASSANIFSYEQYF.

The chain joins TRBV5-6 to TRBJ2-1; tentatively, D is TRBD2 (5 bases). The CDR3 consists of 17 residues. V was pared by 2 bases and J by 6 bases, with 21 bases between. Germline loops: CDR1 SGHDT, CDR2 YYEEEE. Written as DNA, the CDR3 is TGTGCCAGCAGCTTAACAATATCCGGGGAATATATCAATGAGCAGTTCTTC. This sequence encodes CASSLTISGEYINEQFF. Filled out from reference TRBV5-6 and TRBJ2-1, the complete variable domain reads DAGVTQSPTHLIKTRGQQVTLRCSPKSGHDTVSWYQQALGQGPQFIFQYYEEEERQRGNFPDRFSGHQFPNYSSELNVNALLLGDSALYLCASSLTISGEYINEQFFGPGTRLTVL.

The chain combines TRBV9 with TRBJ1-4; D possibly corresponds to TRBD1 (5 bases). CDR1 SGDLS and CDR2 YYNGEE come from the germline V gene. The CDR3 is made up of 16 amino acids. With 3 bases removed from V and 2 bases from J, the gap between germline ends came to 14 bases. The CDR3 region has the DNA TGTGCCAGCAGCGCGGGGGGGTACTCTACTAATGAAAAACTGTTTTTT. Its protein is CASSAGGYSTNEKLFF.

This clone has a single count. This chain joins TRBV18 and TRBJ2-5; TRBD2 matches 10 bases. J gave up 4 bases and V 3 bases, and 5 bases lay outside the gene matches. This CDR3 spans 15 amino acids. From germline, CDR1 is KGHSH and CDR2 LQKENI. The CDR3 sequence is CASSPVAGGVETQYF. The CDR3 DNA reads TGTGCCAGCTCACCGGTAGCGGGGGGAGTAGAGACCCAGTACTTC.

The gene calls are TRBV27 and TRBJ1-1, with 9 bases fitting TRBD1. V lost 7 bases, J lost 1 base, and 4 bases stayed unmatched. Germline CDR1 and CDR2: MNHEY and SMNVEV (reference sequence). The length of the CDR3 is 14 residues. The CDR3 DNA follows: TGTGCCAGCAAACCGGGACAGGGGAACACTGAAGCTTTCTTT. Amino acids: CASKPGQGNTEAFF.

J is TRBJ2-3 and V is TRBV5-6, with 13 bases matching TRBD2. The CDR3 sequence is 16 residues long. The V segment lost 5 bases and the J segment 2 bases; nucleotides outside the gene matches: 5. From germline, CDR1 is SGHDT and CDR2 YYEEEE. The CDR3 sequence is CASRTGLAGITDTQYF. The CDR3 DNA reads TGTGCCAGCAGAACGGGACTAGCGGGGATCACAGATACGCAGTATTTT. Based on the CDR3 plus reference TRBV5-6 and TRBJ2-3, the full variable domain is DAGVTQSPTHLIKTRGQQVTLRCSPKSGHDTVSWYQQALGQGPQFIFQYYEEEERQRGNFPDRFSGHQFPNYSSELNVNALLLGDSALYLCASRTGLAGITDTQYFGPGTRLTVL.

The chain has TRBV30 and TRBJ1-1; 9 bases line up with TRBD1. The ends lost 0 bases at V and 5 bases at J; junction bases unmatched: 7. Germline V gene sequence: CDR1 GTSNPN, CDR2 SVGIG (reference sequence). CDR3 length: 15 residues. CDR3 in DNA: TGTGCCTGGAGTGTAGGTGACAGGGGGGGTACTGAAGCTTTCTTT. It codes for CAWSVGDRGGTEAFF. The complete variable domain, with remaining parts taken from reference TRBV30 and TRBJ1-1, reads SQTIHQWPATLVQPVGSPLSLECTVEGTSNPNLYWYRQAAGRGLQLLFYSVGIGQISSEVPQNLSASRPQDRQFILSSKKLLLSDSGFYLCAWSVGDRGGTEAFFGQGTRLTVV.

V usage is TRBV10-3 and J usage is TRBJ2-1; 11 bases agree with TRBD2. The trim removed 3 bases at V and 6 bases at J, leaving 7 bases unmatched. Germline loops: CDR1 ENHRY, CDR2 SYGVKD. The CDR3 totals 16 residues. CDR3 coding DNA: TGTGCCATCAGTGATCTAATAGCGGGGGGGCTCAATGAGCAGTTCTTC. Residues: CAISDLIAGGLNEQFF.

With regard to this clone: One junction end does not reproduce the germline sequence, and a read error may be involved. The rearrangement joins TRBV7-7 to TRBJ2-1; tentatively, D is TRBD1 (7 bases). Germline V lookup: CDR1 SSHAT, CDR2 FNYEAQ (reference sequence). The CDR3 consists of 15 residues. The CDR3 coding sequence is TGTGCTAGCAGCTTATCCGCAGGGGGGAGTGGTGAGCAGTTCTTC. It yields the protein CASSLSAGGSGEQFF.

CDR3 sequence reads: CARSRNDHKGEAGELFF. CDR3 nucleotides: TGTGCCAGAAGCAGAAATGATCATAAAGGGGAGGCCGGGGAGCTGTTTTTT. The V gene is TRBV7-5, the J gene TRBJ2-2; TRBD2, the D gene given by the table, was not confirmed from the DNA. TRBV7-5 is reported as a pseudogene. The CDR3 contains 17 residues.

This clone was seen a few times. The V gene is TRBV9, the J gene TRBJ2-1; perhaps TRBD2 as D (6 bases). Deletions cut 7 bases from V and 0 bases from J, with 11 bases between. The germline V gene encodes CDR1 SGDLS and CDR2 YYNGEE. The CDR3 is made up of 14 amino acids. CDR3 in amino acids: CASDRGSSYNEQFF. CDR3 bases: TGTGCCAGCGACCGGGGGAGCTCCTACAATGAGCAGTTCTTC.

The DNA of the CDR3 is TGCGCCAGCAGCCAAGGGGGGGGACCCTACAATGAGCAGTTCTTC. This sequence encodes CASSQGGGPYNEQFF. The rearrangement uses TRBV4-1 and TRBJ2-1, with TRBD2 matching 7 bases. The CDR3 runs to 15 residues. V gave up 1 base and J gave up 2 bases; unmatched junction bases: 2. The germline V gene encodes CDR1 MGHRA and CDR2 YSYEKL.

This clone was picked up one time. V and J are TRBV5-6 and TRBJ2-3; weak D call: TRBD2 (5 bases). Germline CDR1 reads SGHDT; CDR2 reads YYEEEE. The CDR3 consists of 14 residues. The V and J ends lost 3 bases and 1 base respectively, with 9 bases between them. As DNA, the CDR3 is TGTGCCAGCAGCTCCCCCGGGGGCACAGATACGCAGTATTTT. Amino acid sequence: CASSSPGGTDTQYF.

The rearrangement joins TRBV30 to TRBJ2-7; 8 positions agree with TRBD1. Per the germline V gene, CDR1 is GTSNPN and CDR2 is SVGIG (reference sequence). The V gene end was trimmed by 0 bases and the J gene end by 6 bases; junction bases not matched to a gene: 7. The CDR3 has 14 amino acids. The CDR3, as DNA: TGTGCCTGGAGTGTACCCGGCAGGGGGCTCGAGCAGTACTTC. Translation gives CAWSVPGRGLEQYF.

V gene TRBV3-1 (or the pseudogene TRBV3-2) combines with J gene TRBJ1-5; perhaps TRBD1 as D (5 bases). V dropped 1 base and J dropped 2 bases, with 9 bases sitting between them. The CDR3 sequence is 15 residues long. The germline V gene has CDR1 LGHDT and CDR2 YNNKEL (reference sequence). This CDR3 is CASSQGGRGNQPQHF. CDR3 DNA sequence: TGTGCCAGCAGCCAAGGAGGCAGGGGCAATCAGCCCCAGCATTTT.

The chain uses TRBV19 and TRBJ2-1, with 9 nucleotides matching TRBD2. There are 19 residues in the CDR3. J was trimmed by 1 base and V by 1 base; bases with no gene match: 11. Looked up from germline, CDR1 is LNHDA and CDR2 is SQIVND (reference sequence). CDR3 sequence (DNA): TGTGCCAGTAGTATAGTAGGGATGGTAGCGGGAGCATCCTACAATGAGCAGTTCTTC. As protein: CASSIVGMVAGASYNEQFF.

The chain carries TRBV28 and TRBJ2-7, with 11 bases aligning to TRBD2. This CDR3 has 16 amino acids. V was pared by 6 bases and J by 1 base, with 8 bases of the junction left unmatched. The germline V gene encodes CDR1 MDHEN and CDR2 SYDVKM. Here the CDR3 DNA reads TGTGCCAGCAGCAAACTAGCGGGGGTTACATCCTACGAGCAGTACTTC. Its translation is CASSKLAGVTSYEQYF.

This rearrangement joins TRBV3-1 (or the pseudogene TRBV3-2) to TRBJ1-1; TRBD1 matches 7 bases. With V trimmed by 3 bases and J by 1 base, 5 bases remained unmatched. The CDR3 length is 15 residues. Germline V CDR1 and CDR2: LGHDT, YNNKEL (reference sequence). In DNA form, the CDR3 reads TGTGCCAGCAGCCATACAGGGGCGGGGAACACTGAAGCTTTCTTT. Translating gives CASSHTGAGNTEAFF.

This chain uses TRBV19 with TRBJ1-4; D might be TRBD1 (6 bases). The CDR3 runs to 15 residues. CDR1 is LNHDA and CDR2 is SQIVND in the germline V gene (reference sequence). V lost 4 bases to trimming and J lost 0 bases, with 9 bases between them. CDR3 sequence reads: CASSKGESTNEKLFF. CDR3 nucleotides: TGTGCCAGTAGTAAGGGGGAATCAACTAATGAAAAACTGTTTTTT.

The chain links TRBV4-1 to TRBJ2-1; TRBD2 might be the D (6 bases). The CDR3 sequence is 15 residues long. Germline values: CDR1 MGHRA, CDR2 YSYEKL. The ends were cut back, 3 bases at V and 8 bases at J, with 17 bases in the middle. The CDR3 reads CASSHRGSSRDEQFF. The CDR3 bases are TGCGCCAGCAGCCACCGGGGGAGCTCTAGGGATGAGCAGTTCTTC.

The chain is built from TRBV5-6 and TRBJ2-4; D remains ambiguous. With 1 base removed from V and 5 bases from J, the gap between germline ends came to 10 bases. Per germline, CDR1 SGHDT and CDR2 YYEEEE. CDR3 size: 14 residues. This CDR3 is CASSLTGFQNIQYF. The CDR3 coding sequence is TGTGCCAGCAGCTTGACCGGGTTTCAAAACATTCAGTACTTC.